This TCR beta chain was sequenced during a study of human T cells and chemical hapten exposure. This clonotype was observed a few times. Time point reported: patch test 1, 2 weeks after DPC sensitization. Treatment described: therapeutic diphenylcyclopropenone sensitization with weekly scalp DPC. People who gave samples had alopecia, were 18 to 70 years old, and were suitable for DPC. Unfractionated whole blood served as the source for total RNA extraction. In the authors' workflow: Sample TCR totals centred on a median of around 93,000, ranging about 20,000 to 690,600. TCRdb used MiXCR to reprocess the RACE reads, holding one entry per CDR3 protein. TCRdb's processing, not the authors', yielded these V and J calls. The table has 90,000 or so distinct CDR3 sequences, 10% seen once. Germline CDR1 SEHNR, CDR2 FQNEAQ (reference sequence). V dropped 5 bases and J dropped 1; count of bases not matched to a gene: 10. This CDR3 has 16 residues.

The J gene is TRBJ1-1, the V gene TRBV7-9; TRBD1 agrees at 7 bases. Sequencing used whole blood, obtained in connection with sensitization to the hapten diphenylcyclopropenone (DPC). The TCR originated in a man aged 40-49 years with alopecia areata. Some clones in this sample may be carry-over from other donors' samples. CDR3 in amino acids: CASSQWDRPPNTEAFF. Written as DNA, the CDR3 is TGTGCCAGCAGCCAATGGGACAGACCACCGAACACTGAAGCTTTCTTT.